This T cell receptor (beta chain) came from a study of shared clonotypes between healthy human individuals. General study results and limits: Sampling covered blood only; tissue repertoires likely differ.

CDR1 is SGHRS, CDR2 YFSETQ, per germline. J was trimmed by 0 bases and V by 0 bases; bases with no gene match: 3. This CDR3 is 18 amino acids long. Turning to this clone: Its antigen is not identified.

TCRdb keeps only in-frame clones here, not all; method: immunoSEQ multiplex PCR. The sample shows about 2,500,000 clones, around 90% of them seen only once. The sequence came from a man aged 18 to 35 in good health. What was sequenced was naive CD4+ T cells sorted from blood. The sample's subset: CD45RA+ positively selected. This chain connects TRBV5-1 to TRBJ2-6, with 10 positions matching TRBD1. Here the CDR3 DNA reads TGCGCCAGCAGCTTGGGACAGGGGGCGTCCTCTGGGGCCAACGTCCTGACTTTC. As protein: CASSLGQGASSGANVLTF.